A single TCR beta chain is shown here with its context. The sample comes from a study of blood T cell repertoires in COVID-19. With 5 bases removed from V and 0 bases from J, the gap between germline ends came to 26 bases. The CDR3 spans 20 residues. Germline values: CDR1 MNHEY, CDR2 SMNVEV (reference sequence). TCRdb keeps only in-frame clones here, not all; method: immunoSEQ multiplex PCR. The sample lists roughly 140,000 clones, approximately 73% occurring once. The specimen was peripheral blood. The chain uses TRBV27 and TRBJ1-5; no definite D call. The sequence came from a man aged 55-75 years with acute or convalescent COVID-19. Here the CDR3 DNA reads TGTGCCAGCAGTCAAATACGGCGTGGCGGGGTACTTTTTAGCAATCAGCCCCAGCATTTT. Its translation is CASSQIRRGGVLFSNQPQHF.